These 26 T cell receptor beta chains were all obtained from the same sample, sequenced in a study of control samples from healthy donors and cancer patients. Clones were sequenced by immunoSEQ multiplex PCR, and TCRdb holds only the in-frame ones, with some missing. The profile shows more than 95,000 clones, around 89% of them singletons. Material: PBMCs. Source of these receptors: a man aged 55 to 70 with lung cancer.

The V call is TRBV6-5, the J call TRBJ2-7; unclear D gene. The ends were cut back, 5 bases at V and 3 bases at J, with 5 bases in the middle. Looked up from germline, CDR1 is MNHEY and CDR2 is SVGAGI. There are 11 residues in the CDR3. CDR3 DNA: TGTGCCAGCAGTAACTACTACGAGCAGTACTTC. Protein: CASSNYYEQYF.

The chain has TRBV18 and TRBJ1-5; TRBD1 matches at 8 bases. Unmatched junction bases numbered 4, after V lost 5 bases and J lost 1 base. CDR3 size: 15 residues. Germline CDR1 KGHSH, CDR2 LQKENI. CDR3 coding DNA: TGTGCCAGCTCAGACGACAGGGGAAGCAATCAGCCCCAGCATTTT. It yields the protein CASSDDRGSNQPQHF.

The J gene is TRBJ2-5, the V gene TRBV18, with 11 nucleotides matching TRBD2. CDR1 is KGHSH, CDR2 LQKENI, per germline. The CDR3 length is 17 residues. Losses at the gene ends were 6 bases for V and 5 bases for J; bases not matched to a gene: 14. This chain's CDR3 is CASSQLTSGTSPETQYF. In DNA, the CDR3 is TGTGCCAGCTCCCAACTGACTAGCGGGACCTCCCCGGAGACCCAGTACTTC.

The chain carries TRBV12-3 or TRBV12-4 and TRBJ1-1; D possibly corresponds to TRBD1 (6 bases). V shed 5 bases and J shed 11 bases, with 15 bases lying between them. The CDR3 is 12 residues long. The CDR3 bases are TGTGCCAGCAGTGCAGCAAGGGGGGGGGCTTTCTTT. Encoded protein: CASSAARGGAFF.

The chain is built from TRBV11-2 and TRBJ2-1; 8 bases line up with TRBD2. The CDR3 is made up of 14 amino acids. V lost 2 bases to trimming and J lost 7 bases; unmatched junction nucleotides: 4. Germline V CDR1 and CDR2: SGHAT, FQNNGV. CDR3 protein: CASSLLGGANEQFF. CDR3 in DNA: TGTGCCAGCAGCTTACTCGGGGGGGCAAATGAGCAGTTCTTC.

The chain couples TRBV30 to TRBJ1-3; D is unresolved. Germline-derived CDR1 and CDR2 are GTSNPN and SVGIG (reference sequence). Trimming cost V 4 bases and J 3 bases, with 13 bases left between them. The CDR3 is made up of 14 amino acids. The CDR3 reads CAWTPGVIGNTIYF. In DNA, the CDR3 is TGTGCCTGGACCCCCGGGGTAATTGGAAACACCATATATTTT.

This sequence joins TRBV11-3 and TRBJ2-7; D is undetermined. V shed 1 base and J shed 6 bases, with 10 bases lying between them. The germline V gene has CDR1 SGHNT and CDR2 YENEEA. The CDR3 runs to 13 residues. CDR3 region: CASSLGLGLEQYF. The DNA for the CDR3 is TGTGCCAGCAGCTTAGGGTTAGGGCTCGAGCAGTACTTC.

The CDR3 protein is CASRTDSTGELFF. The CDR3 coding sequence is TGCGCCAGCAGGACGGACAGCACCGGGGAGCTGTTTTTT. V and J are TRBV10-1 and TRBJ2-2; possible D gene TRBD1, 6 bases. CDR3 size: 13 residues. V was trimmed by 6 bases and J by 4 bases, leaving 9 bases between them. The germline gives CDR1 WNHNN, CDR2 SYGVQD (reference sequence).

The chain is built from TRBV12-2 and TRBJ1-1. TRBV12-2 is a pseudogene segment. The CDR3 totals 11 residues. CDR3 DNA: TGTGCAAGTCGCTTAGTAATACTCCCTTTCTTT. Its protein is CASRLVILPFF.

The chain links TRBV12-3 or TRBV12-4 to TRBJ1-1, with D hard to call. V lost 5 bases and J 0 bases, leaving 7 bases between the germline ends. This CDR3 region has 13 residues. CDR3 nucleotide sequence: TGTGCCAGCAGTATAGGGTTGAACACTGAAGCTTTCTTT. It yields the protein CASSIGLNTEAFF.

J is TRBJ2-5 and V is TRBV5-1; TRBD1 matches 7 bases. Trimming took 5 bases from V and 3 from J; bases not matched to a gene: 7. Germline loops: CDR1 SGHRS, CDR2 YFSETQ. The CDR3 extends over 14 amino acids. The CDR3 protein is CASRFGTGEETQYF. The CDR3, as DNA: TGCGCCAGCAGGTTTGGCACAGGGGAAGAGACCCAGTACTTC.

This clone showed up just once. This chain joins TRBV19 and TRBJ1-2, with TRBD1 identical over 8 bases. J lost 4 bases, V lost 1 base, and 5 bases had no gene match. CDR1 LNHDA and CDR2 SQIVND come from the germline V gene (reference sequence). The CDR3 covers 15 residues. The CDR3 nucleotides read TGTGCCAGTAGTATAGTGAGGACAGGGCCCTATGGCTACACCTTC. Translation: CASSIVRTGPYGYTF.

The chain is built from TRBV12-3 or TRBV12-4 and TRBJ1-2; D unclear. The CDR3 spans 13 residues. V shed 2 bases and J shed 1 base, with 5 bases lying between them. CDR3 in amino acids: CASSLTDNYGYTF. In nucleotides, the CDR3 is TGTGCCAGCAGTTTAACAGATAACTATGGCTACACCTTC.

The rearrangement links TRBV6-2 or TRBV6-3 to TRBJ2-7; tentatively, D is TRBD1 (5 bases). This CDR3 has 13 amino acids. The germline V gene has CDR1 MNHEY and CDR2 SVGEGT. V lost 0 bases and J 2 bases, leaving 5 bases between the germline ends. The CDR3 DNA reads as TGTGCCAGCAGTTACTCAGGGGCCTACGAGCAGTACGTC. It encodes CASSYSGAYEQYV.

The chain combines TRBV18 with TRBJ2-7; the D call may be TRBD1 or TRBD2 (6 bases each). V was clipped by 5 bases and J by 3 bases, with 14 bases between them. CDR3 length: 14 amino acids. Germline CDR1 KGHSH, CDR2 LQKENI. The CDR3: CASSAPGAGYEQYF. For the CDR3, the DNA is TGTGCCAGCTCAGCCCCGGGGGCAGGCTACGAGCAGTACTTC.

The chain recombines TRBV4-1 with TRBJ2-1, with 9 bases lining up with TRBD2. CDR1 MGHRA and CDR2 YSYEKL come from the germline V gene. CDR3 length: 16 amino acids. V was clipped by 0 bases and J by 6 bases; unmatched bases: 6. CDR3 in amino acids: CASSQDFAGGTNEQFF. The CDR3 region has the DNA TGCGCCAGCAGCCAAGATTTCGCGGGGGGGACCAATGAGCAGTTCTTC.

The V and J genes are TRBV7-9 and TRBJ2-7; 13 bases are a match to TRBD2. The CDR3 is 17 amino acids. The V and J ends lost 5 bases and 2 bases, in that order; junction bases with no gene match: 9. Germline V lookup: CDR1 SEHNR, CDR2 FQNEAQ (reference sequence). The CDR3 DNA follows: TGTGCCAGCAGCGTAAGCCTGGGACTAGCGGGAACCTACGAGCAGTACGTC. Protein: CASSVSLGLAGTYEQYV.

The J gene is TRBJ1-1, the V gene TRBV10-2; weak D call: TRBD1 (5 bases). Per the germline V gene, CDR1 is WSHSY and CDR2 is SAAADI. With 6 bases removed from V and 3 bases from J, the gap between germline ends came to 11 bases. The CDR3 sequence is 13 residues long. The CDR3 DNA reads TGCGCCAGCAGGGGCGGGGGGTACACTGAAGCTTTCTTT. Translation gives CASRGGGYTEAFF.

This chain links TRBV7-6 with TRBJ1-4; possible D gene TRBD1, 5 bases. V lost 5 bases and J 7 bases, leaving 17 bases between the germline ends. CDR3 length: 15 amino acids. Germline V gives CDR1 SGHVS, CDR2 FNYEAQ. This CDR3 reads CASSAAAGGSEKLFF. CDR3 sequence (DNA): TGTGCCAGCAGCGCGGCGGCGGGGGGAAGTGAAAAACTGTTTTTT.

The chain carries TRBV20-1 and TRBJ1-6; D is perhaps TRBD1 (6 bases). The CDR3 runs 15 residues. Deletions cut 3 bases from V and 9 bases from J, with 18 bases between. Germline loops: CDR1 DFQATT, CDR2 SNEGSKA (reference sequence). CDR3 residues: CSASPTGAPSSPLHF. CDR3 bases: TGCAGTGCTAGTCCCACGGGGGCGCCATCTTCACCCCTCCACTTT.

V and J are TRBV11-2 and TRBJ2-7; 11 nucleotides match TRBD1. Germline lookup yields CDR1 SGHAT and CDR2 FQNNGV. This CDR3 is built from 15 residues. V shed 5 bases and J 2 bases; nucleotides not matched to a gene: 5. The chain's CDR3 is CASSPRTGGTYEQYF. Here the CDR3 DNA reads TGTGCCAGCAGCCCGAGGACAGGGGGCACCTACGAGCAGTACTTC.

The gene calls are TRBV2 and TRBJ2-1, with D maybe TRBD2 (5 bases). Trimming left V 6 bases short and J 6 bases short, with 15 bases between. This CDR3 contains 14 residues. CDR1 and CDR2 from the germline V gene are SNHLY and FYNNEI. CDR3 protein: CASRPNGAGNEQFF. DNA for the CDR3: TGTGCCAGCAGGCCCAACGGCGCGGGCAATGAGCAGTTCTTC.

The V call is TRBV6-5, the J call TRBJ2-3, with 9 bases aligning to TRBD1. Germline trimming cut 10 bases from V and 8 bases from J; bases unmatched to any gene: 16. Looked up from germline, CDR1 is MNHEY and CDR2 is SVGAGI. The CDR3 loop spans 15 amino acids. This CDR3 is CATATGGAPRGTQYF. Written as DNA, the CDR3 is TGTGCCACCGCTACAGGGGGCGCACCCAGAGGTACGCAGTATTTT.

Concerning this clone: A read error may account for a junction end that differs from germline. The chain joins TRBV6-6 to TRBJ1-6, with a tentative D call TRBD1 (5 bases). From germline, CDR1 is MNHNY and CDR2 SVGAGI (reference sequence). CDR3 size: 19 residues. In DNA form, the CDR3 reads TGTGCCAGCAGCTACTACCGACTCAGACAGAGCTCCTATAATTCACCCCTCCACTTT. Protein product: CASSYYRLRQSSYNSPLHF.

CDR3 DNA: TGTGCCAGCAGCCCGACTAGCGGGGCAAGCACAGATACGCAGTATTTT. Translated, it gives CASSPTSGASTDTQYF. The genes are TRBV5-6 and TRBJ2-3; 11 nucleotides agree with TRBD2. The J segment lost 0 bases and the V segment lost 4 bases, leaving 4 bases of the junction unmatched. The CDR3 is made up of 16 amino acids. Per germline, CDR1 SGHDT and CDR2 YYEEEE.

The V gene is TRBV4-1, the J gene TRBJ2-3, with TRBD1 as a possible D gene (6 bases). The CDR3 spans 16 residues. Germline V lookup: CDR1 MGHRA, CDR2 YSYEKL. The germline V and J ends were trimmed by 1 base and 2 bases, with 13 bases remaining between them. CDR3 amino acids: CASSQVQGPYTDTQYF. CDR3 nucleotides: TGCGCCAGCAGCCAAGTACAGGGCCCCTACACAGATACGCAGTATTTT.